The clone carrying this T cell receptor (beta chain) has only a few counts. Its matching antigen is unknown. A 5'RACE reaction primed in the constant segment made cDNA libraries of TCR alpha and TCR beta, and these carried sample barcodes and UMIs. A single record per CDR3 protein comes from TCRdb applying MiXCR to the 5' RACE reads. The table has around 99,000 distinct CDR3 sequences, approximately 15% seen once. The data are from a study of T-cell memory formation after mild COVID-19. Across the study: Clusters of TCRs were largely donor specific. Whole-study results and caveats: For second-wave clones that peaked at day 37, SARS-CoV-2 specificity went unverified.

This TCR derives from a young man who had mild COVID-19 (a few samples of this study predate the infection). Cell type and time point are not known. The sequenced material came from PBMCs or a T cell subset sorted from them (not recorded which).

CDR3 residues: CASSPGGTDTQYF. The CDR3 bases are TGTGCCAGCAGCCCCGGGGGGACAGATACGCAGTATTTT. This sequence joins TRBV7-3 and TRBJ2-3, with 7 bases matching TRBD2. J gave up 3 bases and V 5 bases, and 2 bases lay outside the gene matches. Germline CDR1 and CDR2: SGHTA and FQGTGA. CDR3 length equals 13 residues.